Sequencing of this T cell receptor (beta chain) was carried out in a study of T-cell memory formation after mild COVID-19. Germline CDR1 reads SGHTA; CDR2 reads FQGTGA. The V gene end was trimmed by 5 bases and the J gene end by 4 bases; junction bases not matched to a gene: 5. The CDR3 runs 15 residues. TCRdb re-derived calls from the 5' RACE reads in MiXCR, one entry per CDR3 protein. The repertoire consists of about 600,000 distinct CDR3 sequences, with about 20% occurring once and the leading ten covering about 8.2%. V is TRBV7-3 and J is TRBJ2-1; 10 bases match TRBD1. Sequencing input: PBMCs or a T cell subset sorted from them (not recorded which). This receptor was obtained from an adult woman who had mild COVID-19 (a few samples of this study predate the infection). Cell type and time point are not known. The CDR3 is CASSGQGGLYNEQFF. The CDR3 DNA follows: TGTGCCAGCAGCGGACAGGGGGGGCTTTACAATGAGCAGTTCTTC.